This TCR beta chain was recovered during a study of T-cell reconstitution after alpha-beta-depleted transplantation in children. Findings and caveats of the study: About two months after transplant, alpha-beta T cells reportedly came from several hundred expanded graft clones. Newly produced T cells mostly provided counts and TCRbeta diversity after one year, as hyperexpanded clones declined.

This clonotype was found many times. Its specificity is unknown. This sample's TCRbeta library carried unique molecular identifier barcodes. TCRdb re-derived calls from the PCR reads in MiXCR, one entry per CDR3 protein. Of a few hundred thousand distinct CDR3 sequences in the sample, roughly 12% were seen once. Source: peripheral blood, taken 180 days after TCRalphabeta/CD19-depleted stem cell transplant. The sequence derives from a male patient between 2 and 15 years old who had a stem cell transplant for chronic granulomatous disease, so the T cells may come from the graft donor.

The CDR3 reads CSAYRVRTEAFF. DNA of the CDR3: TGCAGTGCTTACAGGGTACGAACTGAAGCTTTCTTT. This chain joins TRBV20-1 and TRBJ1-1; possible D gene TRBD1, 6 bases. CDR1 is DFQATT, CDR2 SNEGSKA, per germline (reference sequence). V dropped 5 bases and J dropped 5 bases, with 12 bases sitting between them. The length of the CDR3 is 12 residues.